The 26 T cell receptor beta chains listed next were all sequenced from one sample in a study of T cell responses to AZD1222 COVID-19 vaccine (dated by TCRdb to the early 2020s). Library preparation employed the immunoSEQ multiplex PCR assay. As stored in TCRdb, this immuneACCESS dataset retains in-frame rearrangements with V and J assigned. A fraction of the clones does not appear; measured against another copy, unresolved V genes explain less than half of the discrepancy, and the remainder lacks a known reason. Within this sample are more than 95,000 clones, with over 90% of them counted one time only. Less than 5% of the sample is taken by the ten largest. What this sample's time point label stands for: baseline before first vaccination. The input for sequencing was peripheral blood, taken on day 0 of AZD1222 vaccination. Receptor source: an adult in good health.

The genes are TRBV30 and TRBJ2-7; D not resolved. Trimming cost V 0 bases and J 3 bases, with 9 bases left between them. CDR3 size: 13 residues. From germline, CDR1 is GTSNPN and CDR2 SVGIG (reference sequence). The CDR3: CAWSVQWGYEQYF. CDR3 coding DNA: TGTGCCTGGAGTGTACAGTGGGGCTACGAGCAGTACTTC.

The count of this clone is one. The chain couples TRBV15 to TRBJ2-4; D is undetermined. The CDR3 is made up of 15 amino acids. Between the trimmed V and J ends, which lost 4 bases and 0 bases, there was a span of 10 bases. Germline assignment: CDR1 LNHNV and CDR2 YYDKDF (reference sequence). The CDR3 DNA follows: TGTGCCACCAGCATGAACGTTTTAGCCAAAAACATTCAGTACTTC. Amino acid sequence: CATSMNVLAKNIQYF. The complete variable domain, with remaining parts taken from reference TRBV15 and TRBJ2-4, reads DAMVIQNPRYQVTQFGKPVTLSCSQTLNHNVMYWYQQKSSQAPKLLFHYYDKDFNNEADTPDNFQSRRPNTSFCFLDIRSPGLGDTAMYLCATSMNVLAKNIQYFGAGTRLSVL.

This sequence joins TRBV5-1 and TRBJ2-7, with TRBD1 identical over 8 bases. Looked up from germline, CDR1 is SGHRS and CDR2 is YFSETQ. Trimming removed 7 bases from V and 1 base from J; junction bases left unmatched: 7. This CDR3 contains 14 residues. Here the CDR3 DNA reads TGCGCCAGCGCCCCTCAGGGGGCTTCCTACGAGCAGTACTTC. This codes for CASAPQGASYEQYF.

The chain has TRBV20-1 and TRBJ2-1, with 9 bases identical to TRBD1. The V and J ends lost 6 bases and 5 bases, in that order; junction bases with no gene match: 8. The germline V gene encodes CDR1 DFQATT and CDR2 SNEGSKA (reference sequence). The CDR3 runs to 14 residues. This chain's CDR3 is CSASTGGADNEQFF. CDR3 nucleotide sequence: TGCAGTGCCAGTACAGGGGGCGCCGACAATGAGCAGTTCTTC.

The chain carries TRBV3-1 (or the pseudogene TRBV3-2) and TRBJ2-2; 11 nucleotides match TRBD2. J gave up 2 bases and V 6 bases, and 8 bases lay outside the gene matches. The CDR3 has 17 amino acids. CDR1 is LGHDT and CDR2 is YNNKEL in the germline V gene (reference sequence). CDR3: CASSPTTSGGNTGELFF. The CDR3 DNA reads as TGTGCCAGCAGTCCGACCACTAGCGGGGGAAACACCGGGGAGCTGTTTTTT.

V gene TRBV7-2 combines with J gene TRBJ2-7; TRBD2 matches at 12 bases. The CDR3 length is 15 residues. V was pared by 2 bases and J by 5 bases, with 4 bases of the junction left unmatched. Germline V gene lookup returns CDR1 SGHTA and CDR2 FQGNSA. CDR3 sequence reads: CASSLPLAGGDEQYF. CDR3 nucleotide sequence: TGTGCCAGCAGCTTACCACTAGCGGGAGGTGACGAGCAGTACTTC.

V is TRBV5-5 and J is TRBJ2-1, with TRBD1 matching over 12 bases. V trimming: 4 bases; J trimming: 8 bases; junction bases outside the gene matches: 10. The CDR3 runs to 16 residues. CDR1 and CDR2 (germline): SGHKS, YYEKEE (reference sequence). CDR3 DNA: TGTGCCAGCAGCCCCCCCCCGGGACAGGGGGCAGATGAGCAGTTCTTC. Its translation: CASSPPPGQGADEQFF.

V and J are TRBV2 and TRBJ1-1; no definite D call. Germline-derived CDR1 and CDR2 are SNHLY and FYNNEI. The CDR3 totals 11 residues. The germline V and J ends were trimmed by 3 bases and 7 bases, with 6 bases remaining between them. The CDR3 loop is CASSDLGEAFF. DNA of the CDR3: TGTGCCAGCAGTGACTTGGGTGAAGCTTTCTTT. Full variable domain (missing parts from reference TRBV2 and TRBJ1-1): EPEVTQTPSHQVTQMGQEVILRCVPISNHLYFYWYRQILGQKVEFLVSFYNNEISEKSEIFDDQFSVERPDGSNFTLKIRSTKLEDSAMYFCASSDLGEAFFGQGTRLTVV.

The J gene is TRBJ2-5, the V gene TRBV15, with D perhaps matching TRBD1 or TRBD2 (5 bases each). V was pared by 1 base and J by 4 bases, with 19 bases between. Per germline, CDR1 LNHNV and CDR2 YYDKDF (reference sequence). The CDR3 consists of 17 residues. CDR3 sequence reads: CATSRAGPRPTRETQYF. The DNA for the CDR3 is TGTGCCACCAGCAGAGCGGGGCCTAGGCCCACCCGAGAGACCCAGTACTTC.

CDR3 loop: CASSLALNQPQHF. CDR3 sequence (DNA): TGTGCCAGCAGCTTGGCCCTAAATCAGCCCCAGCATTTT. The rearrangement joins TRBV5-4 to TRBJ1-5; no firm D call. Germline assignment: CDR1 SGHNT and CDR2 YYREEE (reference sequence). Deletions cut 0 bases from V and 4 bases from J, with 5 bases between. The CDR3 has 13 residues.

The chain joins TRBV6-5 to TRBJ1-3; 7 bases fit TRBD1. The V gene end was trimmed by 5 bases and the J gene end by 3 bases; junction bases not matched to a gene: 4. The germline gives CDR1 MNHEY, CDR2 SVGAGI. The CDR3 consists of 14 residues. CDR3 protein: CASSQGQLGNTIYF. CDR3 nucleotides: TGTGCCAGCAGTCAGGGACAGCTTGGAAACACCATATATTTT.

This CDR3 reads CASSFYMSGIAETQYF. CDR3 nucleotide sequence: TGCGCCAGCAGCTTCTATATGTCAGGAATTGCCGAGACCCAGTACTTC. The genes are TRBV5-1 and TRBJ2-5; D not certain. V was cut by 2 bases and J by 5 bases, with 19 bases left in between. Germline-derived CDR1 and CDR2 are SGHRS and YFSETQ. The CDR3 loop spans 16 amino acids.

The chain employs TRBV5-1 and TRBJ1-6, with D perhaps matching TRBD1 (5 bases). The CDR3 is 13 residues long. V lost 4 bases, J lost 7 bases, and 9 bases lay in between. Germline V gene lookup returns CDR1 SGHRS and CDR2 YFSETQ. CDR3 in amino acids: CASSQDMNSPLHF. CDR3 sequence (DNA): TGCGCCAGCAGCCAGGACATGAATTCACCCCTCCACTTT.

J is TRBJ2-5 and V is TRBV19, with a possible D match to TRBD2 (6 bases). V was clipped by 5 bases and J by 5 bases, with 9 bases between them. The CDR3 has 12 residues. Germline CDR1 and CDR2: LNHDA and SQIVND (reference sequence). CDR3 sequence reads: CASSESGETQYF. The CDR3 bases are TGTGCCAGTAGTGAAAGCGGGGAGACCCAGTACTTC.

The DNA of the CDR3 is TGTGCCAGCAGTTCCGGCTTTTCACAGGGGGCCCCAGAGACCCAGTACTTC. Translated, it gives CASSSGFSQGAPETQYF. The chain is built from TRBV6-2 or TRBV6-3 and TRBJ2-5, with 9 bases aligning to TRBD1. V lost 4 bases to trimming and J lost 4 bases; unmatched junction nucleotides: 13. Germline V lookup: CDR1 MNHEY, CDR2 SVGEGT. CDR3 size: 17 residues.

The chain has TRBV28 and TRBJ1-5, with 8 positions matching TRBD1. This CDR3 spans 15 amino acids. Per the germline V gene, CDR1 is MDHEN and CDR2 is SYDVKM. The ends lost 7 bases at V and 3 bases at J; junction bases unmatched: 8. The chain's CDR3 is CASNQGAKDNQPQHF. Here the CDR3 DNA reads TGTGCCAGCAACCAGGGGGCGAAGGACAATCAGCCCCAGCATTTT.

J is TRBJ2-1 and V is TRBV5-5, with TRBD2 matching 10 bases. Per germline, CDR1 SGHKS and CDR2 YYEKEE (reference sequence). V was pared by 2 bases and J by 4 bases, with 3 bases of the junction left unmatched. The CDR3 loop spans 15 amino acids. The chain's CDR3 is CASSFLAGEYNEQFF. Here the CDR3 DNA reads TGTGCCAGCAGCTTCCTAGCGGGAGAATACAATGAGCAGTTCTTC. The entire variable domain, with the rest obtained from reference TRBV5-5 and TRBJ2-1, is as follows: DAGVTQSPTHLIKTRGQQVTLRCSPISGHKSVSWYQQVLGQGPQFIFQYYEKEERGRGNFPDRFSARQFPNYSSELNVNALLLGDSALYLCASSFLAGEYNEQFFGPGTRLTVL.

V gene TRBV18 combines with J gene TRBJ1-3; perhaps TRBD1 as D (5 bases). Germline V lookup: CDR1 KGHSH, CDR2 LQKENI. The V and J ends lost 5 bases and 0 bases respectively, with 17 bases between them. This CDR3 has 17 amino acids. As DNA, the CDR3 is TGTGCCAGCTCAAGCTCAGCCGACAGAAGCTCTGGAAACACCATATATTTT. Its protein product is CASSSSADRSSGNTIYF. Complete variable domain (other parts from reference TRBV18 and TRBJ1-3): NAGVMQNPRHLVRRRGQEARLRCSPMKGHSHVYWYRQLPEEGLKFMVYLQKENIIDESGMPKERFSAEFPKEGPSILRIQQVVRGDSAAYFCASSSSADRSSGNTIYFGEGSWLTVV.

The chain employs TRBV24-1 and TRBJ2-4, with TRBD1 as a possible D gene (6 bases). Germline CDR1 reads KGHDR; CDR2 reads SFDVKD. The CDR3 consists of 14 residues. Trimming took off 9 bases at V and 0 bases at J, with 11 bases between the two ends. CDR3 sequence (DNA): TGTGCCACCGGACAGTTTCTAGCCAAAAACATTCAGTACTTC. It specifies CATGQFLAKNIQYF.

This clone was seen once. The rearrangement links TRBV19 to TRBJ2-1, with 14 bases identical to TRBD2. The CDR3 extends over 16 amino acids. CDR1 and CDR2 (germline): LNHDA, SQIVND (reference sequence). The junction had 8 bases not matched to a gene; V was cut back by 3 bases and J by 10 bases. For the CDR3, the DNA is TGTGCCAGTAGTATCCTCGGGACTAGCGGGAGTGGAGAGCAGTTCTTC. It is translated as CASSILGTSGSGEQFF.

In DNA, the CDR3 is TGTGCCAGCAGCTTTGGGGGCATGGACACTGAAGCTTTCTTT. Translating gives CASSFGGMDTEAFF. The chain is built from TRBV7-9 and TRBJ1-1, with D possibly matching TRBD1 (6 bases). The CDR3 consists of 14 residues. V was trimmed by 3 bases and J by 3 bases, leaving 11 bases between them. Germline values: CDR1 SEHNR, CDR2 FQNEAQ (reference sequence).

The V gene is TRBV10-3, the J gene TRBJ1-2; D ambiguous. CDR1 is ENHRY, CDR2 SYGVKD, per germline. V shed 2 bases and J shed 9 bases, with 7 bases lying between them. This CDR3 region has 11 residues. The DNA of the CDR3 is TGTGCCATCAGTGAGGGGCCTCGCTACACCTTC. Protein: CAISEGPRYTF.

The chain carries TRBV28 and TRBJ1-1; D unclear. Trimming cost V 4 bases and J 1 base, with 7 bases left between them. Germline loops: CDR1 MDHEN, CDR2 SYDVKM. CDR3 length: 13 amino acids. This CDR3 is CASSSFRNTEAFF. CDR3 bases: TGTGCCAGCAGTTCCTTCAGGAACACTGAAGCTTTCTTT.

The chain uses TRBV12-3 or TRBV12-4 and TRBJ2-1; D is unresolved. The CDR3 is 13 amino acids. Trimming cost V 6 bases and J 10 bases, with 16 bases left between them. In DNA form, the CDR3 reads TGTGCCAGCAGCGATCGATACCGGCTAGAGCAGTTCTTC. This encodes CASSDRYRLEQFF.

CDR3 coding DNA: TGTGCCAGCAGTAACGGTGACAGGCCCGCTGAAGCTTTCTTT. It specifies CASSNGDRPAEAFF. The chain couples TRBV28 to TRBJ1-1; weak D call: TRBD1 (6 bases). The CDR3 totals 14 residues. The V gene's germline CDR1 is MDHEN and CDR2 SYDVKM. Trimming took 5 bases from V and 6 from J, leaving 16 bases between them.

The chain couples TRBV28 to TRBJ1-4; D ambiguous. CDR3 length: 13 amino acids. CDR1 MDHEN and CDR2 SYDVKM come from the germline V gene. Trimming cost V 5 bases and J 6 bases, with 10 bases left between them. The CDR3 coding sequence is TGTGCCAGCAGTCCCCCGGTCGATGAAAAACTGTTTTTT. This translates into CASSPPVDEKLFF.